These 4 T cell receptor beta chains share one sample of origin, sequenced in a study of blood T cell repertoires in COVID-19. Method: immunoSEQ multiplex PCR; TCRdb's copy keeps in-frame clones and lacks some. The sample has some 390,000 clones, about nine tenths seen once. Material for sequencing was peripheral blood. Receptors were obtained from a woman aged 40 to 50 with COVID-19, enrolled during active disease.

A word on this clone: A much larger clone differs from this one at a single base, so this may be a read error. CDR3 residues: CASSQTGTYEQYF. The CDR3 DNA follows: TGTGCCAGCAGCCAGACAGGGACCTACGAGCAGTACTTC. The chain has TRBV12-3 or TRBV12-4 and TRBJ2-7; 7 bases line up with TRBD1. The CDR3 length is 13 residues. V trimming: 6 bases; J trimming: 2 bases; junction bases outside the gene matches: 4.

The chain recombines TRBV11-2 with TRBJ2-7; 9 positions agree with TRBD1. V lost 3 bases and J lost 2; bases outside the gene matches: 11. Germline-derived CDR1 and CDR2 are SGHAT and FQNNGV. This CDR3 spans 17 amino acids. The DNA of the CDR3 is TGTGCCAGCAGCTTGGGGGTCGGGACAGGGAGCACCTACGAGCAGTACTTC. Protein sequence: CASSLGVGTGSTYEQYF.

The CDR3 DNA follows: TGTGCCAGCAGTAGCTACGGCTCCTACGAGCAGTACTTC. This gives the protein CASSSYGSYEQYF. V gene TRBV6-5 combines with J gene TRBJ2-7; no definite D call. This CDR3 has 13 residues. Trimming shortened V by 5 bases and J by 0 bases, and 8 bases separated the two germline ends. CDR1 and CDR2 from the germline V gene are MNHEY and SVGAGI.

V and J are TRBV5-1 and TRBJ1-1; no firm D call. The V end was cut by 0 bases, the J end by 7 bases, with 4 bases between. This CDR3 region has 11 residues. In germline, CDR1 is SGHRS, CDR2 YFSETQ. CDR3 nucleotide sequence: TGCGCCAGCAGCTTGGGCGGTGAAGCTTTCTTT. As protein: CASSLGGEAFF.